The 6 T cell receptor beta chains given below trace back to one sample, sequenced in a study of CD8 T cells in Susac syndrome. The authors reverse transcribed about 0.5 to 1 ug RNA with random hexamers. TCRdb passed the immunoSEQ multiplex PCR reads through MiXCR, listing each CDR3 protein once. The repertoire includes around 150,000 distinct CDR3 sequences, approximately 95% of them detected once, and approximately 0.25% sits in the top ten. The sample was CD8+ T cells from PBMCs. These receptors came from a human donor in good health.

V gene TRBV6-2 or TRBV6-3 combines with J gene TRBJ2-1; no clear D gene. V was shortened by 2 bases and J by 9 bases, with 5 bases between the two germline ends. Germline CDR1 MNHEY, CDR2 SVGEGT. The CDR3 loop spans 11 amino acids. The CDR3 DNA follows: TGTGCCAGCAGTTACGATGGTGAGCAGTTCTTC. Its translation: CASSYDGEQFF.

The genes are TRBV29-1 and TRBJ1-2, with unresolved D. Germline V gene sequence: CDR1 SQVTM, CDR2 ANQGSEA. The CDR3 has 13 residues. V lost 7 bases to trimming and J lost 0 bases, with 12 bases between them. The CDR3 spells CSAAGPSNYGYTF. In DNA form, the CDR3 reads TGCAGCGCAGCCGGGCCCTCTAACTATGGCTACACCTTC.

The CDR3 sequence: CASSLSGDLPYGYTF. The CDR3 nucleotides read TGTGCCAGCAGCTTATCAGGGGACCTACCCTATGGCTACACCTTC. The J gene is TRBJ1-2, the V gene TRBV7-9; D is possibly TRBD1 (6 bases). This CDR3 is built from 15 residues. CDR1 is SEHNR, CDR2 FQNEAQ, per germline (reference sequence). The ends were cut back, 2 bases at V and 4 bases at J, with 14 bases in the middle.

The V and J genes are TRBV7-8 and TRBJ2-4; no definite D call. The CDR3 loop spans 14 amino acids. Deletions cut 4 bases from V and 2 bases from J, with 9 bases between. Germline V CDR1 and CDR2: SGHVS, FQNEAQ. CDR3: CASSSPLTKNIQYF. The CDR3 DNA is TGTGCCAGCAGCTCCCCGTTGACCAAAAACATTCAGTACTTC.

The J gene is TRBJ2-1, the V gene TRBV15, with D possibly matching TRBD1 (6 bases). Germline loops: CDR1 LNHNV, CDR2 YYDKDF (reference sequence). V was shortened by 5 bases and J by 0 bases, with 14 bases between the two germline ends. The CDR3 loop spans 16 amino acids. For the CDR3, the DNA is TGTGCCACCAGCGACGACAGGTCTGTCTCCTACAATGAGCAGTTCTTC. It is translated as CATSDDRSVSYNEQFF.

The chain is built from TRBV7-6 and TRBJ2-3, with D unclear. This CDR3 has 12 amino acids. Germline CDR1 and CDR2: SGHVS and FNYEAQ. V shed 5 bases and J shed 2 bases, with 5 bases lying between them. The CDR3 loop is CASSEITDTQYF. As DNA, the CDR3 is TGTGCCAGCAGCGAGATCACAGATACGCAGTATTTT.